Shown below are 17 T cell receptor beta chains from a single sample sequenced in a study of blood T cell repertoires in COVID-19 (dated by TCRdb to about 2020). Receptors were amplified or captured by the immunoSEQ multiplex PCR assay. TCRdb re-hosts the immuneACCESS table, in-frame sequences only. Its copies lack some clones; in the studies checked, an unresolved V gene accounts for under half of them, and the cause for the rest is not known. This sample is represented by 250,000 to 350,000 clones; roughly 90% of them were singletons. Approximately 1% of the sample is in the top ten clones. The sample comprised PBMCs or T cells enriched from blood (not recorded which). The receptors here all came from a woman aged 25 to 45 who had recovered from COVID-19.

The V call is TRBV28, the J call TRBJ1-3, with D uncertain. Germline lookup yields CDR1 MDHEN and CDR2 SYDVKM. The V end was cut by 3 bases, the J end by 4 bases, with 10 bases between. This CDR3 comprises 14 residues. This CDR3 is CASSLWPMGNTIYF. The DNA for the CDR3 is TGTGCCAGCAGTTTGTGGCCGATGGGAAACACCATATATTTT.

The chain carries TRBV19 and TRBJ1-5; perhaps TRBD1 as D (5 bases). CDR3 length equals 16 residues. V lost 1 base to trimming and J lost 4 bases, with 14 bases between them. Germline V gene data show CDR1 as LNHDA and CDR2 as SQIVND (reference sequence). The CDR3 nucleotides are TGTGCCAGTAGTATAGTACGGAGCAGGGTGAATCAGCCCCAGCATTTT. Translated, it gives CASSIVRSRVNQPQHF.

The chain joins TRBV4-1 to TRBJ2-1; 10 bases line up with TRBD2. V gave up 5 bases and J gave up 5 bases; unmatched junction bases: 9. Germline V CDR1 and CDR2: MGHRA, YSYEKL. This CDR3 comprises 16 residues. Here the CDR3 reads CASSFRAGGLNNEQFF. The CDR3 coding sequence is TGCGCCAGCAGCTTCCGAGCGGGGGGGCTAAACAATGAGCAGTTCTTC.

Here the CDR3 DNA reads TGCGCCAGCAGCTTGGGGGACAAAGAAGAGACCCAGTACTTC. It encodes CASSLGDKEETQYF. The V gene is TRBV5-1, the J gene TRBJ2-5; tentatively, D is TRBD1 (6 bases). Germline values: CDR1 SGHRS, CDR2 YFSETQ. Trimming took off 0 bases at V and 3 bases at J, with 9 bases between the two ends. CDR3 length: 14 amino acids.

This rearrangement joins TRBV3-1 (or the pseudogene TRBV3-2) to TRBJ2-3; possibly TRBD2 for D (6 bases). Germline V gene sequence: CDR1 LGHDT, CDR2 YNNKEL (reference sequence). CDR3 length equals 13 residues. The V end lost 6 bases, the J end lost 6 bases, and 13 bases lay between the germline ends. CDR3 bases: TGTGCCAGCAGAGGGACTGGTCGCGATACGCAGTATTTT. It yields the protein CASRGTGRDTQYF.

The chain joins TRBV7-8 to TRBJ2-7; TRBD1 matches at 7 bases. Trimming cost V 2 bases and J 2 bases; bases outside gene matches: 6. Germline CDR1 reads SGHVS; CDR2 reads FQNEAQ. The CDR3 length is 15 residues. CDR3 nucleotides: TGTGCCAGCAGCTTAATACGGACAGGCCCCTACGAGCAGTACTTC. Amino acids: CASSLIRTGPYEQYF.

The V and J genes are TRBV3-1 (or the pseudogene TRBV3-2) and TRBJ1-2; perhaps TRBD1 as D (6 bases). Looked up from germline, CDR1 is LGHDT and CDR2 is YNNKEL (reference sequence). The CDR3 has 12 residues. The V and J ends lost 4 bases and 9 bases respectively, with 12 bases between them. CDR3 coding DNA: TGTGCCAGCAGCCTACCCCAGGGGAGCTACACCTTC. Protein: CASSLPQGSYTF.

The rearrangement joins TRBV6-5 to TRBJ1-6, with D tentatively TRBD1 (6 bases). CDR3 length: 14 residues. With 8 bases removed from V and 4 bases from J, the gap between germline ends came to 12 bases. Germline V lookup: CDR1 MNHEY, CDR2 SVGAGI. This CDR3 reads CASGYGQYNSPLHF. The CDR3, as DNA: TGTGCCAGCGGGTACGGACAGTATAATTCACCCCTCCACTTT.

CDR3 coding DNA: TGTGCCAGCAGTTTGCGACAGGGGGATGAAAAACTGTTTTTT. As protein: CASSLRQGDEKLFF. The V and J genes are TRBV7-7 and TRBJ1-4; 9 nucleotides match TRBD1. J lost 6 bases, V lost 6 bases, and 5 bases had no gene match. Germline loops: CDR1 SSHAT, CDR2 FNYEAQ (reference sequence). This CDR3 is built from 14 residues. Supplemented by reference TRBV7-7 and TRBJ1-4, the full variable domain reads GAGVSQSPRYKVTKRGQDVTLRCDPISSHATLYWYQQALGQGPEFLTYFNYEAQPDKSGLPSDRFSAERPEGSISTLTIQRTEQRDSAMYRCASSLRQGDEKLFFGSGTQLSVL.

The chain is built from TRBV10-3 and TRBJ2-3; D is possibly TRBD2 (6 bases). The V and J ends lost 4 bases and 0 bases respectively, with 8 bases between them. The CDR3 runs 14 residues. Germline V gives CDR1 ENHRY, CDR2 SYGVKD. The CDR3 region has the DNA TGTGCCATCAGTGTGGGGGGAAGCACAGATACGCAGTATTTT. Amino acid sequence: CAISVGGSTDTQYF.

The chain couples TRBV6-6 to TRBJ2-1, with TRBD1 as a possible D gene (6 bases). Germline lookup yields CDR1 MNHNY and CDR2 SVGAGI (reference sequence). This CDR3 has 17 residues. The V and J ends lost 5 bases and 2 bases respectively, with 19 bases between them. DNA for the CDR3: TGTGCCAGCAGTGGATCGAACAGGGCTGAGGCCTACAATGAGCAGTTCTTC. This codes for CASSGSNRAEAYNEQFF.

This rearrangement joins TRBV4-3 to TRBJ1-2, with a possible D match to TRBD1 (5 bases). This CDR3 contains 15 residues. V gave up 0 bases and J gave up 7 bases, with 15 bases separating them. The germline V gene has CDR1 LGHNA and CDR2 YSLEER. This CDR3 reads CASSQDKRGFGGYTF. The CDR3 coding sequence is TGCGCCAGCAGCCAAGATAAAAGGGGCTTTGGTGGCTACACCTTC.

The chain carries TRBV27 and TRBJ1-2; 10 bases agree with TRBD1. This CDR3 has 14 amino acids. Germline V gives CDR1 MNHEY, CDR2 SMNVEV (reference sequence). V lost 5 bases to trimming and J lost 6 bases; unmatched junction nucleotides: 6. The CDR3: CASSQATGGHGYTF. The CDR3 DNA follows: TGTGCCAGCAGTCAAGCGACAGGGGGCCATGGCTACACCTTC.

V is TRBV25-1 and J is TRBJ2-7; 7 nucleotides align to TRBD1. Germline loops: CDR1 MGHDK, CDR2 SYGVNS. V dropped 4 bases and J dropped 6; count of bases not matched to a gene: 15. This CDR3 region has 16 residues. The CDR3 region has the DNA TGTGCCAGCAGTGTCAATCCGGGACAGCCTCACAGCGAGCAGTACTTC. This encodes CASSVNPGQPHSEQYF.

The chain links TRBV11-3 to TRBJ2-2; 8 positions match TRBD1. The CDR3 runs 13 residues. V gave up 6 bases and J gave up 7 bases; unmatched junction bases: 4. Per germline, CDR1 SGHNT and CDR2 YENEEA. This CDR3 is CASRSGGGGELFF. In DNA form, the CDR3 reads TGTGCCAGCAGGTCAGGGGGCGGCGGGGAGCTGTTTTTT.

This clone was seen only once. The rearrangement links TRBV30 to TRBJ2-7, with D possibly matching TRBD1 (5 bases). The germline gives CDR1 GTSNPN, CDR2 SVGIG (reference sequence). V was clipped by 0 bases and J by 0 bases, with 18 bases between them. The CDR3 totals 17 residues. The CDR3 here is CAWSVPFKGRSSYEQYF. In nucleotides, the CDR3 is TGTGCCTGGAGTGTACCTTTTAAGGGGCGGAGCTCCTACGAGCAGTACTTC.

This chain joins TRBV27 and TRBJ1-5; D not resolved. The germline gives CDR1 MNHEY, CDR2 SMNVEV (reference sequence). The V gene lost 3 bases and the J gene lost 7 bases, with 16 bases spanning the gap. The length of the CDR3 is 15 residues. CDR3 in DNA: TGTGCCAGCAGTTTTGGGTTAGGCCTCGGGCAGCCCCAGCATTTT. This encodes CASSFGLGLGQPQHF.